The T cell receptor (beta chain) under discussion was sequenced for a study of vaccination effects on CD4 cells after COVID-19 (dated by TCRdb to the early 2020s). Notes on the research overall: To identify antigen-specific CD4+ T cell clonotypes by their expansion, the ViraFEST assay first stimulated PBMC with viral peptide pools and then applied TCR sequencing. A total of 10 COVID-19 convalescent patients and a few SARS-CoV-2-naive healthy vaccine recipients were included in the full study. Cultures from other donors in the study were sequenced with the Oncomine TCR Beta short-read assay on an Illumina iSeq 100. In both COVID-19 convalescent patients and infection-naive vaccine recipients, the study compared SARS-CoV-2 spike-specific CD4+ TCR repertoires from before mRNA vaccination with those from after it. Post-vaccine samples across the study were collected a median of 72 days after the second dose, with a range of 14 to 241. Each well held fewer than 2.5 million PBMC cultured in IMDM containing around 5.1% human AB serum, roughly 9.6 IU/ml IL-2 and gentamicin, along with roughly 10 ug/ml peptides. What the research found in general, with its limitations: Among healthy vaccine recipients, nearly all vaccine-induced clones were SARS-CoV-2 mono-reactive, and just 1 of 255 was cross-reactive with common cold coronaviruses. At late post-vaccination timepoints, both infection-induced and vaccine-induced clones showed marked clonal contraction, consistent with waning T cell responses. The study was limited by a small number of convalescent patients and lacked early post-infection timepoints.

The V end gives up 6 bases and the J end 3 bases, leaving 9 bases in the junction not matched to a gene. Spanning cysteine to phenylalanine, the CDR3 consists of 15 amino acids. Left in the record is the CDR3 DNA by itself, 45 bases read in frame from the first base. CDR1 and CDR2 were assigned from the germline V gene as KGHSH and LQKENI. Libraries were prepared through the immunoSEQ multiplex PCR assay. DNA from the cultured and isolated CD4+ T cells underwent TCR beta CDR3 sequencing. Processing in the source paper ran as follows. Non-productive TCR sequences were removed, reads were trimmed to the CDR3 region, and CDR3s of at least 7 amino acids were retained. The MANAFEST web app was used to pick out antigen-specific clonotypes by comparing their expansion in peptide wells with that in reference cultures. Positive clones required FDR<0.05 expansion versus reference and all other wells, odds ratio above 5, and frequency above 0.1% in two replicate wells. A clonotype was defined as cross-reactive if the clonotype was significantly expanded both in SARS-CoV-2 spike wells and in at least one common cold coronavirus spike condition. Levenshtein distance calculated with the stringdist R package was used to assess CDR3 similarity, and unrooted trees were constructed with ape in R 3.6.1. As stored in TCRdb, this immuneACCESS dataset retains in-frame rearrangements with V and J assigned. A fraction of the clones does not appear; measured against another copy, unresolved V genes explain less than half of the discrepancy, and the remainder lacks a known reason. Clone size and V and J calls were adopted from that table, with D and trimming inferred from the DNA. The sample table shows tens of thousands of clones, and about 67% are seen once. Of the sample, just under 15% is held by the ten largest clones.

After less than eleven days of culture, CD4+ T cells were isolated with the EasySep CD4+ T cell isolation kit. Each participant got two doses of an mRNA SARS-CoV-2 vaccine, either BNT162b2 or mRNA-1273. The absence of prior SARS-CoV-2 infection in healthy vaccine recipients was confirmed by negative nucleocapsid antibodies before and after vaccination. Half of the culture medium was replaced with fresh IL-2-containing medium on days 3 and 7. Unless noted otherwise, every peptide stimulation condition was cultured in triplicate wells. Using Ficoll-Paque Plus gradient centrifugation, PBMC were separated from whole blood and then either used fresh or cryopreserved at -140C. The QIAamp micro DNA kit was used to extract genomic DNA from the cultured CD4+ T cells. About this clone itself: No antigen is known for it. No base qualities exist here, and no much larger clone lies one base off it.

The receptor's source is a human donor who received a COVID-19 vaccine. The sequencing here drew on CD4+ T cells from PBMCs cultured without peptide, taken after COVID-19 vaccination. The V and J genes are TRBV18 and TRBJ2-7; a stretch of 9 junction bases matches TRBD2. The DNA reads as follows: TGTGCCAGCTCGTACTCCGGGACTAGCATCTACGAGCAGTACTTC. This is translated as CASSYSGTSIYEQYF.